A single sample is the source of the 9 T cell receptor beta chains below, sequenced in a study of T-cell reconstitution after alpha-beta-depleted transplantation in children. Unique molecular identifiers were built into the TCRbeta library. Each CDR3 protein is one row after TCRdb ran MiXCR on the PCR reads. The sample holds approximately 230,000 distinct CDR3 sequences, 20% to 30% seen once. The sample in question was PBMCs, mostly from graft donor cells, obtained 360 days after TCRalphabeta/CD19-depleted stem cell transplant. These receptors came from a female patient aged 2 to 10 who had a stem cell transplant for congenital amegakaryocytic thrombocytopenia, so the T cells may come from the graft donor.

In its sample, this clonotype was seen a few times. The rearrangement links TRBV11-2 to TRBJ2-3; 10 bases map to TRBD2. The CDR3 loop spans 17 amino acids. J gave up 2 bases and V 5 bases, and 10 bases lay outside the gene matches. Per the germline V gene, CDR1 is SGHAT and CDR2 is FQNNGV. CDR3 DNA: TGTGCCAGCAGCCGAATTAGCGGGGGGACGAACACAGATACGCAGTATTTT. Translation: CASSRISGGTNTDTQYF.

The chain's CDR3 is CASSAVPPTGNGEQYF. CDR3 sequence (DNA): TGTGCCAGCAGTGCCGTTCCACCGACAGGGAACGGCGAGCAGTACTTC. The genes are TRBV27 and TRBJ2-7; 7 positions agree with TRBD1. Germline trimming cut 5 bases from V and 6 bases from J; bases unmatched to any gene: 16. In germline, CDR1 is MNHEY, CDR2 SMNVEV (reference sequence). The CDR3 runs to 16 residues.

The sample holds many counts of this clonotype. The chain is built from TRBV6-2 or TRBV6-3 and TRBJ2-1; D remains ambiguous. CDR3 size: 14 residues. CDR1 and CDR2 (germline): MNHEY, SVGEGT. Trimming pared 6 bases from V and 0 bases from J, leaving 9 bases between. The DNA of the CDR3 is TGTGCCAGCAGCGCCATGAGCTCCTACAATGAGCAGTTCTTC. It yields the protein CASSAMSSYNEQFF.

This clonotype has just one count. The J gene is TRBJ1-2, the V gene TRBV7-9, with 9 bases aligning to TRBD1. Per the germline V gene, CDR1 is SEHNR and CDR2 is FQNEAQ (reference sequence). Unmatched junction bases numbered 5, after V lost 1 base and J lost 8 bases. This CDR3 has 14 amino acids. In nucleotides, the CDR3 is TGTGCCAGCAGCTTAGGGACAGGGGTAGGCGGCTACACCTTC. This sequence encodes CASSLGTGVGGYTF.

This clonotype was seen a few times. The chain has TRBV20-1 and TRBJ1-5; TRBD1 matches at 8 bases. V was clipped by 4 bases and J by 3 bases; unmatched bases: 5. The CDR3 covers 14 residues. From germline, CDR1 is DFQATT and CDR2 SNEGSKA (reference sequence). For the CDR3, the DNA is TGCAGTGCTAAGAACAGGGGGTCCAATCAGCCCCAGCATTTT. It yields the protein CSAKNRGSNQPQHF.

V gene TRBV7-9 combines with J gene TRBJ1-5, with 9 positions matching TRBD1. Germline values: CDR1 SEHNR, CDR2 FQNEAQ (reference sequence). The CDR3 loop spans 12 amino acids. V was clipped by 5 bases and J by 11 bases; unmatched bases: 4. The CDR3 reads CASSPRTGAQHF. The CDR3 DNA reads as TGTGCCAGCAGCCCGAGGACAGGGGCCCAGCATTTT.

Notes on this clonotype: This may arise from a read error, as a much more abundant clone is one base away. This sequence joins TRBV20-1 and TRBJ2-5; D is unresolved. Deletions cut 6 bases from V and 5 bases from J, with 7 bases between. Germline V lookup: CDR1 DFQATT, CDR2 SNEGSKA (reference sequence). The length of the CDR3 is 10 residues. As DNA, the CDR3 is TGCAGTGCGCTCGCGGAGACCCAGTACTTC. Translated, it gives CSALAETQYF.

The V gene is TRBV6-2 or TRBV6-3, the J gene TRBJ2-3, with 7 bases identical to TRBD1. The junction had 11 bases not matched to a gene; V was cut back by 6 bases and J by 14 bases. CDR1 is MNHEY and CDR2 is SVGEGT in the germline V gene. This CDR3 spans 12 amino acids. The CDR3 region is CASRRDRSRPYF. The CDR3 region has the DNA TGTGCCAGCAGACGGGACAGATCAAGACCGTATTTT.

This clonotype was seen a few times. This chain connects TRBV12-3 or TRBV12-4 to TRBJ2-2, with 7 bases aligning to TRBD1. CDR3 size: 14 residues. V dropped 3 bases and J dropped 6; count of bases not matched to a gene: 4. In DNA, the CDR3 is TGTGCCAGCAGTTTCGACAGGGCAGCCGGGGAGCTGTTTTTT. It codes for CASSFDRAAGELFF.